This TCR beta chain was observed in a study of blood T cells in healthy people across ages. Whole-study findings and limits: With naive T cell percentage, TCR beta diversity showed a strong correlation.

Then a second PCR, running about 6 to 12 cycles, was carried out with a sample-barcoded 5' primer and a J-beta primer mix. TCRdb independently ran MiXCR on the 5' RACE reads; one entry per CDR3 protein. The sample records roughly 1,700,000 distinct CDR3 sequences, approximately 30% being singletons. This clonotype was seen a few times. Its target is unknown. V dropped 6 bases and J dropped 7 bases, with 16 bases sitting between them. The CDR3 is made up of 13 amino acids. Sequenced: blood. The receptor comes from a woman aged 25-40 years in good health. The V call is TRBV12-3 or TRBV12-4, the J call TRBJ2-7, with D perhaps given as TRBD1 or TRBD2 (5 bases each). This CDR3 reads CASRLAGTREQYF. CDR3 in DNA: TGTGCCAGCAGGTTGGCAGGGACGAGAGAGCAGTACTTC.